This TCR beta chain was captured by sequencing in a study of T-cell reconstitution after alpha-beta-depleted transplantation in children. CDR3 length: 15 residues. Trimming shortened V by 1 base and J by 1 base, and 10 bases separated the two germline ends. Looked up from germline, CDR1 is MNHNS and CDR2 is SASEGT. A TCRbeta library incorporating unique molecular identifiers was prepared. TCRdb reprocessed the PCR reads via MiXCR and lists one record per CDR3 protein. The table includes approximately 240,000 distinct CDR3 sequences, around 10% detected once. The V gene is TRBV6-1, the J gene TRBJ1-1; D unclear. Sequencing used PBMCs from the stem cell graft donor, obtained from the stem cell graft. This TCR was sampled from a human donor who donated a stem cell graft to a child with acute lymphoblastic leukemia. The CDR3 nucleotides are TGTGCCAGCAGTGAAGGCGCCAGCTCGAACACTGAAGCTTTCTTT. It yields the protein CASSEGASSNTEAFF.